A selection of T cell receptor beta chains follows, all from one sample in a study of shared clonotypes between healthy human individuals. Generated by immunoSEQ multiplex PCR, the TCRdb table keeps only in-frame clones and is missing some. Among around 1.9 million clones, more than 85% were seen once, and the ten largest hold under 2%. Sequenced material: naive CD8+ T cells from PBMCs. The receptors originated from a man younger than 35 in good health. Some clones in this sample may be carry-over from other donors' samples. CDR3s include the opening cysteine and the closing phenylalanine or tryptophan. D genes are given only for firm matches. The listing skips clone size in some rows; elsewhere it reads once, few, many or a size class.

TRBJ1-4,-,TRBV6-6,TRBD1,TGTGCCAGCAGCTTCGACAGGGGAGATGAAAAACTGTTTTTT,CASSFDRGDEKLFF
TRBJ2-4,-,TRBV11-2,-,TGTGCCAGCAGCCCAAGAGGGGGGCCGGACATTCAGTACTTC,CASSPRGGPDIQYF
TRBJ2-7,-,TRBV19,-,TGTGCCAGTAGTTATGGTCAGGGATACTACGAGCAGTACTTC,CASSYGQGYYEQYF
TRBJ2-3,-,TRBV2,TRBD1,TGTGCCAGCAAGGGGAGGGACAGGGCACAAGATACGCAGTATTTT,CASKGRDRAQDTQYF
TRBJ2-5,-,TRBV4-1,TRBD1,TGCGCCAGCAGCCAAGAACCGACAGGGATCGGTTCGAGTGGGGAGACCCAGTACTTC,CASSQEPTGIGSSGETQYF
TRBJ1-5,once,TRBV5-8,-,TGTGCCAGCAGCACGTTACACGGCAATCAGCCCCAGCATTTT,CASSTLHGNQPQHF
TRBJ1-5,-,TRBV6-1,-,TGTGCCAGCAAGGATGGGCAGGGGTCATCATGGCCCCAGCATTTT,CASKDGQGSSWPQHF
TRBJ2-1,-,TRBV7-8,TRBD2,TGTGCCAGCAGCCCCTACCGCCAGCGGGAGCAAGCGAATGAGCAGTTCTTC,CASSPYRQREQANEQFF
TRBJ1-1,-,TRBV27,TRBD1,TGTGCCAGCAGTCCTCTTTCTGGACAGGGACGAGGCATTGACACTGAAGCTTTCTTT,CASSPLSGQGRGIDTEAFF
TRBJ1-5,-,TRBV7-2,-,TGTGCCAGCAGCTTATGGGCAGGCACTAGGAGCAATCAGCCCCAGCATTTT,CASSLWAGTRSNQPQHF
TRBJ2-3,-,TRBV10-3,-,TGTGCCATCAGTGAGTCGACAGGCGTAGATACGCAGTATTTT,CAISESTGVDTQYF
TRBJ2-3,-,TRBV27,TRBD2,TGTGCCAGCAGTTTAAGGTTAGCGGGACCGGATACGCAGTATTTT,CASSLRLAGPDTQYF
TRBJ1-2,-,TRBV7-9,-,TGTGCCAGCAGCTTGTCCGGCTACACCTTC,CASSLSGYTF
TRBJ2-1,-,TRBV10-3,-,TGTGCCATCAGGACCGCGTTGATCAATGAGCAGTTCTTC,CAIRTALINEQFF
TRBJ2-1,-,TRBV7-8,-,TGTGCCAGCAGCCCAGGCCGGGACTTCGGCTACAATGAGCAGTTCTTC,CASSPGRDFGYNEQFF
TRBJ1-1,few,TRBV14,-,TGTGCCAGCAGCCAAGACCCCCGGAAAGATCTTGGGACTGAAGCTTTCTTT,CASSQDPRKDLGTEAFF
TRBJ2-7,-,TRBV27,TRBD1,TGTGCCAGCAGTCTAGGAAGACAGGGCTACGAGCAGTACTTC,CASSLGRQGYEQYF